These T cell receptor beta chains were read from a single sample in a study of shared clonotypes between healthy human individuals. Profiling relied on immunoSEQ multiplex PCR, and the TCRdb table lists in-frame clones only, not all of them. The table shows more than 1.2 million clones, with around 98.5% occurring only once. The sample consisted of naive CD4+ T cells sorted from blood. The receptors originated from a man aged 25 to 40 in good health. The CDR3 runs from the conserved cysteine through the conserved F or W. The D gene is left open where the match is weak. Clone size appears in some rows only: once, few, many, or a class for an expanded clone.

clone size	V gene	D gene	J gene	CDR3 protein	CDR3 DNA
-	TRBV9	-	TRBJ2-1	CASSVGGDEQFF	TGTGCCAGCAGCGTGGGTGGGGATGAGCAGTTCTTC
-	TRBV13	TRBD1	TRBJ1-1	CASSGTLTQGALEAFF	TGTGCCAGCAGCGGAACCCTTACACAGGGGGCCCTTGAAGCTTTCTTT
-	TRBV19	TRBD1	TRBJ2-2	CASSGQGFNTGELFF	TGTGCCAGTAGTGGACAGGGGTTTAACACCGGGGAGCTGTTTTTT
-	TRBV7-6	-	TRBJ2-1	CASSSQPSGNEQFF	TGTGCCAGCAGCTCGCAGCCGTCGGGCAATGAGCAGTTCTTC
-	TRBV2	TRBD1	TRBJ2-2	CASNQRRGTGELFF	TGTGCCAGCAATCAGCGCAGGGGGACCGGGGAGCTGTTTTTT
-	TRBV28	-	TRBJ2-2	CASSLNRWTGELFF	TGTGCCAGCAGTCTCAACAGGTGGACCGGGGAGCTGTTTTTT
once	TRBV25-1	-	TRBJ2-2	CASSAAGRGTGELFF	TGTGCCAGCAGTGCCGCGGGACGCGGGACCGGGGAGCTGTTTTTT
-	TRBV5-1	-	TRBJ2-1	CASSLFSDSLGGNEQFF	TGCGCCAGCAGCTTGTTTTCGGACTCCCTCGGCGGCAATGAGCAGTTCTTC
-	TRBV11-2	-	TRBJ2-7	CASSHAAGALGEQYF	TGTGCCAGCAGCCACGCCGCGGGGGCGCTGGGGGAGCAGTACTTC
once	TRBV5-4	TRBD2	TRBJ2-7	CASSLGTSGSYEQYF	TGTGCCAGCAGCTTGGGGACTAGCGGGTCCTACGAGCAGTACTTC
-	TRBV7-8	TRBD2	TRBJ2-1	CASSLAPGLAGWSSYNEQFF	TGTGCCAGCAGCTTAGCTCCGGGACTAGCGGGCTGGAGCTCCTACAATGAGCAGTTCTTC
-	TRBV7-6	TRBD2	TRBJ2-5	CASRGWREGPETQYF	TGTGCCAGCCGGGGTTGGCGGGAGGGCCCCGAGACCCAGTACTTC
-	TRBV5-1	TRBD1	TRBJ1-1	CATKPQTGANTEAFF	TGCGCCACCAAGCCACAGACAGGGGCGAACACTGAAGCTTTCTTT
-	TRBV20-1	-	TRBJ2-3	CSAALDTQYF	TGCAGCGCTGCCCTTGATACGCAGTATTTT
-	TRBV7-7	TRBD1	TRBJ2-3	CASSHRGDTQYF	TGTGCTAGCAGCCACAGGGGCGATACGCAGTATTTT